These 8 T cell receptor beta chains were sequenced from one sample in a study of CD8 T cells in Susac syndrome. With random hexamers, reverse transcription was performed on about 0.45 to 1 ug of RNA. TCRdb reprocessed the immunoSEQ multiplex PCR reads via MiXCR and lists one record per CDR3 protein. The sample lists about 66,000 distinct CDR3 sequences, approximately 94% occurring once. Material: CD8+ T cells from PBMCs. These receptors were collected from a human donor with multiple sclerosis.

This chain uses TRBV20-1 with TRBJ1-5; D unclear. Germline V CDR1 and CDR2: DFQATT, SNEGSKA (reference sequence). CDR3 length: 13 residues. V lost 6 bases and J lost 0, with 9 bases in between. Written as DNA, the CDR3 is TGCAGTGCCGCTACAGATAGCAATCAGCCCCAGCATTTT. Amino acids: CSAATDSNQPQHF.

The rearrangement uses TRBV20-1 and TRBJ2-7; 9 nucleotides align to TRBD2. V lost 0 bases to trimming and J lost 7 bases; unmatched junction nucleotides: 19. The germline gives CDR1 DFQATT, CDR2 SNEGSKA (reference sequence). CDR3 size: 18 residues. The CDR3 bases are TGCAGTGCTAGAGATCTAGGGTCTAGCGGGGTTATCCTCGGGGAGCAGTACTTC. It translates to CSARDLGSSGVILGEQYF.

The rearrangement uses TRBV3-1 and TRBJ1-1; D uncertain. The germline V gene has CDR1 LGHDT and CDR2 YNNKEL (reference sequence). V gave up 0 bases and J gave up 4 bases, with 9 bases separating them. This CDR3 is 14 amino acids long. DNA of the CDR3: TGTGCCAGCAGCCAAGATTACGGGAGCACTGAAGCTTTCTTT. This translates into CASSQDYGSTEAFF.

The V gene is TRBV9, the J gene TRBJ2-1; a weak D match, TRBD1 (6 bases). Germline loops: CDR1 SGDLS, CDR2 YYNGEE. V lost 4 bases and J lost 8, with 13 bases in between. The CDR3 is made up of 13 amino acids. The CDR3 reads CASSPSHRDEQFF. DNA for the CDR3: TGTGCCAGCAGCCCCTCCCACAGGGATGAGCAGTTCTTC.

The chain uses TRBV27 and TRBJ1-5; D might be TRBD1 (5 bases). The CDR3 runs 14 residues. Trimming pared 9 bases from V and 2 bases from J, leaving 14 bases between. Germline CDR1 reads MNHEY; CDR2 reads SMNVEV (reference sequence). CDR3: CASTPGGGNQPQHF. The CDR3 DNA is TGTGCCAGTACCCCGGGAGGGGGCAATCAGCCCCAGCATTTT.

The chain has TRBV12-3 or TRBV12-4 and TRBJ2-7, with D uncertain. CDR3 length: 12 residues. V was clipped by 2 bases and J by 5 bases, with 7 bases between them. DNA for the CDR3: TGTGCCAGCAGTTTACAATCGAACGAGCAGTACTTC. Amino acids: CASSLQSNEQYF.

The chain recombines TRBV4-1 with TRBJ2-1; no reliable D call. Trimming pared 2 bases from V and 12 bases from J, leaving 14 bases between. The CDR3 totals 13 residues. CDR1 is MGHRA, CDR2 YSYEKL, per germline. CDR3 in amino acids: CASSQQAAWWQFF. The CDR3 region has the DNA TGCGCCAGCAGCCAACAAGCAGCCTGGTGGCAGTTCTTC.

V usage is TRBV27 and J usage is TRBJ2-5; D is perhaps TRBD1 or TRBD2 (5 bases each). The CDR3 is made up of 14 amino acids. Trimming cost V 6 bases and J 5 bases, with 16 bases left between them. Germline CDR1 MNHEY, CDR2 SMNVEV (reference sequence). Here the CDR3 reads CASSTGTNRETQYF. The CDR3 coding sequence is TGTGCCAGCAGCACCGGGACCAACCGGGAGACCCAGTACTTC.